This TCR beta chain appears in the sequencing data of a study of T cell changes during pregnancy in multiple sclerosis. The repertoire was sequenced with immunoSEQ multiplex PCR; TCRdb's copy has only in-frame clones and lacks some. The data contain about 85,000 clones, roughly 92% of them seen just once; the ten biggest clones take up approximately 2.5%. Trimming removed 1 base from V and 2 bases from J, with 9 bases in between. The CDR3 sequence is 14 residues long. Per germline, CDR1 ENHRY and CDR2 SYGVKD. This sequence was found in a female donor with multiple sclerosis, enrolled in a pregnancy study. The J gene is TRBJ2-7, the V gene TRBV10-3; D possibly corresponds to TRBD1 (5 bases). The input for sequencing was peripheral blood, taken in the first trimester of pregnancy. The CDR3 sequence is CAISEFSGTYEQYF. The CDR3 DNA is TGTGCCATCAGTGAGTTCTCAGGGACCTACGAGCAGTACTTC.